This TCR beta chain stems from a study of cytotoxic CD8 clonotypes in ibrutinib-treated CLL (dated by TCRdb to the early 2020s). In the study overall: The cohort was composed of approximately 11 relapsed/refractory and roughly 15 treatment-naive patients; IGHV unmutated status was identified in fewer than 18 patients. Cryopreserved peripheral blood mononuclear cells were obtained before treatment, at response, and at either sustained remission or disease progression. Samples at response were collected after a median of about 11 months of treatment, with a range of roughly 6 to 40 months. All remission and progressive disease samples were collected while patients were still receiving ibrutinib. Of the approximately 86 people in the trial, around 24 had longitudinal samples available. Samples averaged approximately 250,000 productive templates and more than 85,000 productive rearrangements. Partial responses were observed in about 24 patients and complete responses in 2; after a median follow-up of around 68 months, remission was maintained in 15 or so patients and progression was observed in approximately twelve.

V is shortened by 8 bases, J by 3 bases, and the region joining them spans 7 bases. The CDR3 spans 11 residues, from the cysteine through the phenylalanine. Only the CDR3 DNA stays, 33 bases, in frame from base 1. CDR1 and CDR2 are read off the germline V gene (reference sequence) as LNHDA and SQIVND. The goal of deep resolution MiSeq sequencing was a depth between 1 in 1 million and 1 in 200,000 T cells, and coverage averaged 10x per clonotype. TCR beta libraries were generated with the immunoSEQ hsTCRB Kit. The published analysis was carried out like this. ImmunoSEQ Data Assistant and ImmunoSEQ Analyzer were used for data analysis, and V, D and J genes were assigned according to IMGT definitions. Clonality, which ranges from 0 to 1, was calculated as one minus the normalized Shannon entropy of productive rearrangement frequencies. Only overrepresented clonotypes making up at least 0.05% of the repertoire of each patient were included in the public clonotype analysis. About a dozen age-matched healthy donor repertoires from immuneACCESS served as clonality controls. TCRdb holds this immuneACCESS table with in-frame rearrangements only. Some clones are missing; in checked studies, unresolved V genes explain under half, and the rest has no known cause. The DNA was the basis for D and trimming; V, J and clone size are from that table. In this sample the table shows 40,000 to 55,000 clones, roughly 83% of which occur a single time. 20% of the sample belongs to the ten largest clones.

The intended sense of this specimen's time point label: roughly 2 years on ibrutinib. For TCR beta library preparation, around 1.9 micrograms of genomic DNA were extracted from the cryopreserved PBMCs. Longitudinal blood samples from CLL patients on ibrutinib monotherapy underwent high-throughput TCR beta sequencing. Patients were enrolled in a phase 2 open-label single-center ibrutinib monotherapy trial. Beyond this particular receptor, the publication reports: Clonality increased at ibrutinib response, stayed stable in sustained remission, and fell back toward baseline at progression. Public clonotypes were rare and either shrank or stayed stable during treatment, and the rise in clonality at ibrutinib response reflected expansion of private clonotypes. Lymph node repertoires were not examined, and the timing of sampling was not matched between patients in sustained remission and those whose disease progressed. Baseline clonality exceeded that of age-matched healthy donors and correlated strongly with circulating CD8+ T-cell counts.

Only a few counts were recorded for this clone. Which antigen it targets is not known. No much larger clone is present one base from it, and per-base qualities are unavailable. The source was PBMCs, collected after 24 months of ibrutinib treatment. Recombination joined TRBV19 with TRBJ1-2; the D gene lacks a confident call. The TCR sequence derives from a human donor with chronic lymphocytic leukemia. The CDR3 reads as follows: CASEGYYGYTF. The DNA sequence is given as TGTGCCAGTGAGGGTTACTATGGCTACACCTTC.